This T cell receptor beta chain stems from a study of pediatric ulcerative colitis. Whole-study results and caveats: Clonal expansions reduced rectal repertoire diversity in acute severe colitis. Compared with controls, ulcerative colitis showed greater blood-rectum clone sharing.

During colonoscopy, one to two rectal pinch biopsies were collected. For this clone: Its antigen is as yet unknown.

Each sample received Survey-level depth of up to 500,000 reads. Only in-frame clones appear in the TCRdb table, and some are missing; sequencing was by immunoSEQ multiplex PCR. The sample lists tens of thousands of clones, 71% occurring once. The CDR3 consists of 16 residues. CDR1 and CDR2 from the germline V gene are LNHDA and SQIVND (reference sequence). V was clipped by 6 bases and J by 1 base, with 19 bases between them. J is TRBJ2-7 and V is TRBV19; possible D gene TRBD2, 5 bases. Sample: gut tissue. The sequence came from a boy younger than 18 with severe ulcerative colitis. CDR3 nucleotides: TGTGCCAGTAGCCCTGCAACCGGGATACCATCCTACGAGCAGTACTTC. Protein product: CASSPATGIPSYEQYF.